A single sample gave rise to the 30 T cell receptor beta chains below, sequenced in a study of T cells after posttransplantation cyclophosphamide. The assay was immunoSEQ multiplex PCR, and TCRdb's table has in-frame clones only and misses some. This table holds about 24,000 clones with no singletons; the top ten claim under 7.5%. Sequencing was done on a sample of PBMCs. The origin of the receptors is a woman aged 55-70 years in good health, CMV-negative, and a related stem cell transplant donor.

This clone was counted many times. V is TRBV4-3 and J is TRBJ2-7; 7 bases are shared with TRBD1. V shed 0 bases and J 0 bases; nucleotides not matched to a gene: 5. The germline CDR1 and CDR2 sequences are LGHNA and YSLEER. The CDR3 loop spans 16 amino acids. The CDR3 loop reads CASSQDVGQPSYEQYF. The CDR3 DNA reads TGCGCCAGCAGCCAAGATGTGGGACAGCCCTCCTACGAGCAGTACTTC.

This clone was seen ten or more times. CDR3 nucleotide sequence: TGTGCCAGCAGCCTCCGGACTAGCGGGGCCAATGAGCAGTTCTTC. Amino acids: CASSLRTSGANEQFF. The gene calls are TRBV14 and TRBJ2-1, with 12 bases identical to TRBD2. The CDR3 covers 15 residues. CDR1 and CDR2 from the germline V gene are SGHDN and FVKESK. V dropped 4 bases and J dropped 6; count of bases not matched to a gene: 4.

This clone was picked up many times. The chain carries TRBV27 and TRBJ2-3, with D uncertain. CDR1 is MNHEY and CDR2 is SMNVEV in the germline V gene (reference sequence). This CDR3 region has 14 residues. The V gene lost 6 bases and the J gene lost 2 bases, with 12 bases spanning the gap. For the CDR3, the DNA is TGTGCCAGCAGCAGGCGACCCTACACAGATACGCAGTATTTT. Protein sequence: CASSRRPYTDTQYF.

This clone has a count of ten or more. The CDR3 coding sequence is TGTGCCAGCAGTAGCAGGCTCGGAAACACCATATATTTT. Amino acids: CASSSRLGNTIYF. The V and J genes are TRBV27 and TRBJ1-3; no clear D. The CDR3 spans 13 residues. Germline CDR1 reads MNHEY; CDR2 reads SMNVEV (reference sequence). V was cut by 5 bases and J by 4 bases, with 9 bases left in between.

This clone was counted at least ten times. Here the CDR3 DNA reads TGTGCCAGCAGCGTAGGAAATCCCGGACTAGCGGGACAAGAGACCCAGTACTTC. It is translated as CASSVGNPGLAGQETQYF. The V and J genes are TRBV9 and TRBJ2-5, with 12 bases lining up with TRBD2. Trimming at V came to 0 bases and at J to 2 bases, leaving 8 bases not matched to a gene. In germline, CDR1 is SGDLS, CDR2 YYNGEE. CDR3 length: 18 amino acids.

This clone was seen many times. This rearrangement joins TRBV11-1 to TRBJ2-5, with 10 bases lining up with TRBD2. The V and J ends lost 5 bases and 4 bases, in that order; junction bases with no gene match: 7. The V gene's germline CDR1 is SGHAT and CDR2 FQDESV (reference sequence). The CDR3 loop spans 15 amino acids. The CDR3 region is CASSQRTSGLETQYF. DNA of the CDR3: TGTGCCAGCAGCCAACGGACTAGCGGCCTAGAGACCCAGTACTTC.

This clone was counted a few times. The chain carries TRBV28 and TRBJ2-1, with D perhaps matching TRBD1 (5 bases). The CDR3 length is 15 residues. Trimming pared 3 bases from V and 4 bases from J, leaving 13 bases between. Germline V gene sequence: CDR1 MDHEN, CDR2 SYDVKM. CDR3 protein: CASSLPGPLYNEQFF. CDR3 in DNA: TGTGCCAGCAGTTTGCCAGGGCCTTTATACAATGAGCAGTTCTTC.

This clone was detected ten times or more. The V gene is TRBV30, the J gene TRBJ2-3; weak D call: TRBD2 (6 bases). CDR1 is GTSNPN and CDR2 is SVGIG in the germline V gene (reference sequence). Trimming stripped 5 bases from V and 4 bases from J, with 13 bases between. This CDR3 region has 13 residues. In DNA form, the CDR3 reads TGTGCCTGGGGCACCGGGACTCCAGATACGCAGTATTTT. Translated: CAWGTGTPDTQYF.

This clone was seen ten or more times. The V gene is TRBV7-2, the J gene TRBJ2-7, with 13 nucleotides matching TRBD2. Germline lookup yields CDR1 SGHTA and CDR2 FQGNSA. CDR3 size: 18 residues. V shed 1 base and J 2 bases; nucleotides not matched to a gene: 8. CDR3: CASSLDVGLAGYPYEQYF. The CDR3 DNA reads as TGTGCCAGCAGCTTAGATGTGGGACTAGCGGGATACCCCTACGAGCAGTACTTC.

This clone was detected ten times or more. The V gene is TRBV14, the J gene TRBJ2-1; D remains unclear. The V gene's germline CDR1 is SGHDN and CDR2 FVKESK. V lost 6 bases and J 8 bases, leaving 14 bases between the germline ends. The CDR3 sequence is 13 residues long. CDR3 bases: TGTGCCAGCAGTCCGGGTCCATGGGATGAGCAGTTCTTC. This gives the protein CASSPGPWDEQFF.

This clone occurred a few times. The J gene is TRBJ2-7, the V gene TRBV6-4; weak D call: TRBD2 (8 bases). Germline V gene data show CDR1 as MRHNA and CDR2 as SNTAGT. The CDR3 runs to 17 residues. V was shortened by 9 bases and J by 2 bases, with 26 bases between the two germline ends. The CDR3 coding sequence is TGTGCCAGTAGCCCTCCTCGGGAGGGGGCTCCCCCCTACGAGCAGTACGTC. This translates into CASSPPREGAPPYEQYV.

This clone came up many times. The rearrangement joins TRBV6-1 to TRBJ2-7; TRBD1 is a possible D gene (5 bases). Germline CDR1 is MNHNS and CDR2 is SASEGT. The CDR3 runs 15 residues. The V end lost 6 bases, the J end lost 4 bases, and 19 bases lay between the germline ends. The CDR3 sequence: CASRMTDVGIYEQYF. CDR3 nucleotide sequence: TGTGCCAGCAGAATGACAGACGTTGGGATATACGAGCAGTACTTC.

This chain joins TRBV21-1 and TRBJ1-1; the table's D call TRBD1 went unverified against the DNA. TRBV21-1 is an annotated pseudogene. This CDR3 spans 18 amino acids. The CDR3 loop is CASSQRIWQGGGMAEAFF. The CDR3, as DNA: TGTGCCAGCAGCCAAAGAATATGGCAGGGCGGCGGTATGGCTGAAGCTTTCTTT.

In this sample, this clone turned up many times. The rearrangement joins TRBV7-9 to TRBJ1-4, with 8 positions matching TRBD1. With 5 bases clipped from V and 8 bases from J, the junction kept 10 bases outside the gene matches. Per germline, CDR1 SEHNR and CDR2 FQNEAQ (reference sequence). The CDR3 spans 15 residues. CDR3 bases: TGTGCCAGCAGCAATACCGGGACAGGAGGAGAAAAACTGTTTTTT. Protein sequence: CASSNTGTGGEKLFF. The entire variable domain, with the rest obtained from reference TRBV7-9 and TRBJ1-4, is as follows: DTGVSQNPRHKITKRGQNVTFRCDPISEHNRLYWYRQTLGQGPEFLTYFQNEAQLEKSRLLSDRFSAERPKGSFSTLEIQRTEQGDSAMYLCASSNTGTGGEKLFFGSGTQLSVL.

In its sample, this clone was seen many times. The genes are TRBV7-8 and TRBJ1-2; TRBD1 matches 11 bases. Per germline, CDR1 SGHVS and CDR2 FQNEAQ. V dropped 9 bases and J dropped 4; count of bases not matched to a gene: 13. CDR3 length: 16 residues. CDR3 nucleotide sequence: TGTGCCAGTGTCTCCGGGACAGGGGGTTCCTTCTATGGCTACACCTTC. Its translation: CASVSGTGGSFYGYTF.

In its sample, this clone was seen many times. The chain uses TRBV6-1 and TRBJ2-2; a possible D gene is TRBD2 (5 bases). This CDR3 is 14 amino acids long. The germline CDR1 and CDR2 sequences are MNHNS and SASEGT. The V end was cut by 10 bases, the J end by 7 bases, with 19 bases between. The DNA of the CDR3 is TGTGCCACCGGTCGGGTGGGAGTCGGCGGGGAGCTGTTTTTT. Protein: CATGRVGVGGELFF.

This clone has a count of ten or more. The CDR3 is CASSQALAENEQFF. The CDR3 DNA sequence: TGCGCCAGCAGCCAAGCGCTAGCGGAAAATGAGCAGTTCTTC. The rearrangement uses TRBV4-3 and TRBJ2-1, with 7 bases aligning to TRBD2. After removal of 1 base from V and 7 bases from J, the junction contained 4 bases not matched to a gene. The germline gives CDR1 LGHNA, CDR2 YSLEER. The CDR3 has 14 residues.

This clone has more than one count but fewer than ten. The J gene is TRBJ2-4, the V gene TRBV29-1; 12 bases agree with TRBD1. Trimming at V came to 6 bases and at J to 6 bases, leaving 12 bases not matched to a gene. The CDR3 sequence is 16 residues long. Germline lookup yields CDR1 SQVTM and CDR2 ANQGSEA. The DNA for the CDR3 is TGCAGCGTATCACCGGGACAGGGGGCGCGGGGAAACATTCAGTACTTC. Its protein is CSVSPGQGARGNIQYF.

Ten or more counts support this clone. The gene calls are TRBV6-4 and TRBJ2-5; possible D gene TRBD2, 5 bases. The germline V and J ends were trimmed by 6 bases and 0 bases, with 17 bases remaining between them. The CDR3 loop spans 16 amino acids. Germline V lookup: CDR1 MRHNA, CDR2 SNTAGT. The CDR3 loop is CASSPTGGGYQETQYF. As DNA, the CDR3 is TGTGCCAGCAGCCCCACCGGAGGTGGGTACCAAGAGACCCAGTACTTC.

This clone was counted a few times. The chain's CDR3 is CAWSILGQTSYEQYF. The CDR3 bases are TGTGCCTGGAGTATCCTCGGACAGACGTCCTACGAGCAGTACTTC. The chain links TRBV30 to TRBJ2-7, with TRBD1 as a possible D gene (6 bases). V lost 2 bases to trimming and J lost 1 base, with 15 bases between them. CDR1 and CDR2 (germline): GTSNPN, SVGIG (reference sequence). CDR3 length: 15 residues.

The CDR3 DNA reads as TGTGCTAGCGGACTAGCGGGGGCAGATACGCAGTATTTT. Its translation is CASGLAGADTQYF. This chain joins TRBV2 and TRBJ2-3; 13 bases match TRBD2. The CDR3 extends over 13 amino acids. Germline values: CDR1 SNHLY, CDR2 FYNNEI.

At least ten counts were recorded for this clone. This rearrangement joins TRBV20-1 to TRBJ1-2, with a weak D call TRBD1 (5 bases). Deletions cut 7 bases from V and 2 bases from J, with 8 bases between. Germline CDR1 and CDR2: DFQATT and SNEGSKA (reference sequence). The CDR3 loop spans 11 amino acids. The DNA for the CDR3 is TGCAGTGTGGGGGGGAACTATGGCTACACCTTC. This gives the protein CSVGGNYGYTF.

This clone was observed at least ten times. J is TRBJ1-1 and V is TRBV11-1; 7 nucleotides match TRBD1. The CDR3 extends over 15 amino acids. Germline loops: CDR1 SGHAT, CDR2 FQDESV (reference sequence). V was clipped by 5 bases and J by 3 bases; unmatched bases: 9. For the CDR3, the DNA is TGTGCCAGCAGCCAGAGCTGGGGGACAGACACTGAAGCTTTCTTT. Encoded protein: CASSQSWGTDTEAFF.

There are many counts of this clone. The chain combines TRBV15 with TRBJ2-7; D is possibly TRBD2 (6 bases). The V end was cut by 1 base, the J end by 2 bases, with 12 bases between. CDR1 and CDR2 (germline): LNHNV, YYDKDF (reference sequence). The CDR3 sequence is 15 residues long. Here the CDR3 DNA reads TGTGCCACCAGCAGAGGGGGGGACGGAGCCTACGAGCAGTACGTC. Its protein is CATSRGGDGAYEQYV.

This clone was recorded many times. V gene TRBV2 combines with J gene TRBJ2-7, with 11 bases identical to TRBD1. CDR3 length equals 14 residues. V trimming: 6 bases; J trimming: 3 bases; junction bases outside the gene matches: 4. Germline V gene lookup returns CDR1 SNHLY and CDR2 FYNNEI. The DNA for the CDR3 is TGTGCCAGCAGGGCCGGGACAGGGGGCTACGAGCAGTACTTC. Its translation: CASRAGTGGYEQYF. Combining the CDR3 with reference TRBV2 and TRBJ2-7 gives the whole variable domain EPEVTQTPSHQVTQMGQEVILRCVPISNHLYFYWYRQILGQKVEFLVSFYNNEISEKSEIFDDQFSVERPDGSNFTLKIRSTKLEDSAMYFCASRAGTGGYEQYFGPGTRLTVT.

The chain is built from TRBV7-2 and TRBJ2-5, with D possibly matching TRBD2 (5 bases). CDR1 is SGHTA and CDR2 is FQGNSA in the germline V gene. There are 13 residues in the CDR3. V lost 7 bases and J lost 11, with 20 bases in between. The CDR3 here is CASNLGPGGRQYF. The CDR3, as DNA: TGTGCCAGCAACCTCGGGCCCGGAGGACGGCAGTACTTC.

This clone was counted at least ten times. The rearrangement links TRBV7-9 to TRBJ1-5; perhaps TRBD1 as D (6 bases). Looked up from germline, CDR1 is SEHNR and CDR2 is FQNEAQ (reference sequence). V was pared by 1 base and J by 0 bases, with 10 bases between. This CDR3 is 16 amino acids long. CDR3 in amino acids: CASSLGTGPSNQPQHF. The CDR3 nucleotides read TGTGCCAGCAGCTTAGGAACAGGGCCTAGCAATCAGCCCCAGCATTTT. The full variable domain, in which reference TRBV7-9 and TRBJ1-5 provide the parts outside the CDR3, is DTGVSQNPRHKITKRGQNVTFRCDPISEHNRLYWYRQTLGQGPEFLTYFQNEAQLEKSRLLSDRFSAERPKGSFSTLEIQRTEQGDSAMYLCASSLGTGPSNQPQHFGDGTRLSIL.

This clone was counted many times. The CDR3 DNA reads as TGTGCCAGCAGCTTAGGTAGCGGGGGGAGCACAGATACGCAGTATTTT. Its protein is CASSLGSGGSTDTQYF. The gene calls are TRBV7-6 and TRBJ2-3; 10 bases agree with TRBD2. Germline-derived CDR1 and CDR2 are SGHVS and FNYEAQ. The CDR3 is made up of 16 amino acids. After removal of 1 base from V and 0 bases from J, the junction contained 1 base not matched to a gene. Filled out from reference TRBV7-6 and TRBJ2-3, the complete variable domain reads GAGVSQSPRYKVTKRGQDVALRCDPISGHVSLYWYRQALGQGPEFLTYFNYEAQQDKSGLPNDRFSAERPEGSISTLTIQRTEQRDSAMYRCASSLGSGGSTDTQYFGPGTRLTVL.

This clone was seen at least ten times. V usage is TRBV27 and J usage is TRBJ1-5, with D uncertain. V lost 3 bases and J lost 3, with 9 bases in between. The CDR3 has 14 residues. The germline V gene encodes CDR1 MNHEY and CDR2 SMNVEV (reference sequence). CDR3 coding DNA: TGTGCCAGCAGTTTTATCGGAGTCAATCAGCCCCAGCATTTT. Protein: CASSFIGVNQPQHF.

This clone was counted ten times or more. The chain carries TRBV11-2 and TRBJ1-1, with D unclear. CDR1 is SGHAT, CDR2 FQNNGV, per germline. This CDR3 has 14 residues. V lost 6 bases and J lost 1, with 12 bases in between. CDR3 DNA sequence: TGTGCCAGCAGTACCGGCCTAGGGAACACTGAAGCTTTCTTT. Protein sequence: CASSTGLGNTEAFF.